This TCR beta chain appears in the sequencing data of a study of blood T cells in healthy people across ages. This CDR3 is built from 15 residues. From germline, CDR1 is MNHNS and CDR2 SASEGT. V was clipped by 5 bases and J by 0 bases, with 8 bases between them. Through a sample-barcoded 5' primer and a J-beta primer mix, a second PCR was run for roughly 7 to 11 cycles. One entry per CDR3 protein results from TCRdb running MiXCR on the 5' RACE reads. The repertoire holds 780,000 or so distinct CDR3 sequences, with less than 70% as singletons. The chain recombines TRBV6-1 with TRBJ2-6; D is unclear. The receptor was derived from a man older than 75 in good health. The specimen was blood. The CDR3 is CASSQFGSGANVLTF. As DNA, the CDR3 is TGTGCCAGCAGTCAATTTGGCTCTGGGGCCAACGTCCTGACTTTC.